These 12 T cell receptor beta chains came from one sample sequenced in a study of siplizumab effects on memory and regulatory T cells. Only in-frame clones appear in the TCRdb table, and some are missing; sequencing was by immunoSEQ multiplex PCR. The top ten hold approximately 18% of the sample, which has tens of thousands of clones, approximately 95% seen once. The sequenced material came from CD8+ T cells sorted from blood. Source of these receptors: a human donor in good health.

The genes are TRBV5-1 and TRBJ2-3; 8 bases fit TRBD2. CDR1 is SGHRS and CDR2 is YFSETQ in the germline V gene. With V trimmed by 1 base and J by 3 bases, 7 bases remained unmatched. This CDR3 spans 16 amino acids. This chain's CDR3 is CASSLLGLAPTDTQYF. CDR3 bases: TGCGCCAGCAGCTTGCTAGGACTAGCACCTACAGATACGCAGTATTTT.

V and J are TRBV27 and TRBJ2-7; D may be TRBD1 (6 bases). The V gene's germline CDR1 is MNHEY and CDR2 SMNVEV (reference sequence). The CDR3 is made up of 14 amino acids. The V end lost 6 bases, the J end lost 5 bases, and 17 bases lay between the germline ends. This CDR3 is CASSGQINLNEQYF. As DNA, the CDR3 is TGTGCCAGCAGCGGACAGATTAATCTCAACGAGCAGTACTTC.

This chain links TRBV15 with TRBJ2-7; TRBD1 agrees at 9 bases. The CDR3 loop spans 16 amino acids. Trimming removed 4 bases from V and 1 base from J; junction bases left unmatched: 8. CDR1 and CDR2 (germline): LNHNV, YYDKDF (reference sequence). The CDR3 sequence: CATSILQGASSYEQYF. The DNA of the CDR3 is TGTGCCACCAGCATTCTACAGGGGGCGTCATCCTACGAGCAGTACTTC.

This sequence joins TRBV19 and TRBJ2-3, with 8 nucleotides matching TRBD1. CDR3 length equals 15 residues. Germline V gene data show CDR1 as LNHDA and CDR2 as SQIVND (reference sequence). Trimming at V came to 3 bases and at J to 0 bases, leaving 2 bases not matched to a gene. In DNA, the CDR3 is TGTGCCAGTAGTATCGGGACAGGTAGCACAGATACGCAGTATTTT. Protein sequence: CASSIGTGSTDTQYF. Drawing the rest from reference TRBV19 and TRBJ2-3, the complete variable domain is DGGITQSPKYLFRKEGQNVTLSCEQNLNHDAMYWYRQDPGQGLRLIYYSQIVNDFQKGDIAEGYSVSREKKESFPLTVTSAQKNPTAFYLCASSIGTGSTDTQYFGPGTRLTVL.

Worth noting for this clone: At one boundary the junction diverges from the germline segment, which might be a read error. J is TRBJ2-7 and V is TRBV6-5, with D hard to call. Germline CDR1 reads MNHEY; CDR2 reads SVGAGI. The CDR3 consists of 14 residues. The CDR3 DNA reads as TGTGCCAGCAGTTACTCGATGGCCTCCCACGAGCAGTACTTC. It codes for CASSYSMASHEQYF.

This clone came up once. The chain combines TRBV2 with TRBJ2-7; tentative D call: TRBD2 (5 bases). There are 17 residues in the CDR3. V dropped 7 bases and J dropped 3 bases, with 25 bases sitting between them. Germline V CDR1 and CDR2: SNHLY, FYNNEI. Here the CDR3 reads CASKVWSGIDSLYEQYF. The CDR3 DNA reads TGTGCCAGCAAGGTCTGGTCGGGGATCGACTCCCTCTACGAGCAGTACTTC. Looking up the rest from reference TRBV2 and TRBJ2-7 gives the full variable domain: EPEVTQTPSHQVTQMGQEVILRCVPISNHLYFYWYRQILGQKVEFLVSFYNNEISEKSEIFDDQFSVERPDGSNFTLKIRSTKLEDSAMYFCASKVWSGIDSLYEQYFGPGTRLTVT.

V gene TRBV2 combines with J gene TRBJ2-1; 11 nucleotides align to TRBD1. This CDR3 spans 15 amino acids. The germline CDR1 and CDR2 sequences are SNHLY and FYNNEI. With V trimmed by 6 bases and J by 7 bases, 8 bases remained unmatched. Here the CDR3 reads CASRQDRGRSNEQFF. CDR3 DNA: TGTGCCAGCAGACAGGACAGGGGGCGTTCGAATGAGCAGTTCTTC.

This chain links TRBV10-2 with TRBJ2-1, with D perhaps TRBD1 or TRBD2 (6 bases each). V was shortened by 7 bases and J by 5 bases, with 12 bases between the two germline ends. The CDR3 is 13 amino acids. Germline lookup yields CDR1 WSHSY and CDR2 SAAADI. The DNA for the CDR3 is TGCGCCAGCAACCCGGGGGCCAACAATGAGCAGTTCTTC. Amino acid sequence: CASNPGANNEQFF.

This clone was picked up one time. Here the CDR3 DNA reads TGTGCCAGTAGCCAAATGACTAGGGGGCCATACAATGAGCAGTTCTTC. Translating it yields CASSQMTRGPYNEQFF. The chain combines TRBV19 with TRBJ2-1; D is perhaps TRBD1 (7 bases). From germline, CDR1 is LNHDA and CDR2 SQIVND (reference sequence). This CDR3 has 16 amino acids. Trimming removed 6 bases from V and 4 bases from J, with 19 bases in between.

The chain carries TRBV4-1 and TRBJ2-7, with TRBD2 identical over 9 bases. The CDR3 spans 16 residues. Trimming cost V 4 bases and J 0 bases; bases outside gene matches: 7. Germline loops: CDR1 MGHRA, CDR2 YSYEKL. The CDR3: CASSPNGGRASYEQYF. CDR3 nucleotides: TGCGCCAGCAGCCCGAACGGCGGGAGGGCCTCCTACGAGCAGTACTTC.

The chain uses TRBV6-5 and TRBJ2-7; D ambiguous. This CDR3 is 13 amino acids long. CDR1 and CDR2 (germline): MNHEY, SVGAGI. V shed 2 bases and J shed 0 bases, with 5 bases lying between them. The CDR3 bases are TGTGCCAGCAGTTACGCGCCCTCCTACGAGCAGTACTTC. It codes for CASSYAPSYEQYF.

The rearrangement uses TRBV5-1 and TRBJ2-7; 7 nucleotides agree with TRBD2. This CDR3 region has 15 residues. V lost 0 bases to trimming and J lost 1 base; unmatched junction nucleotides: 4. Germline assignment: CDR1 SGHRS and CDR2 YFSETQ. The CDR3 DNA is TGCGCCAGCAGCTTGGCCGGGGGACTATCCTACGAGCAGTACTTC. This gives the protein CASSLAGGLSYEQYF.